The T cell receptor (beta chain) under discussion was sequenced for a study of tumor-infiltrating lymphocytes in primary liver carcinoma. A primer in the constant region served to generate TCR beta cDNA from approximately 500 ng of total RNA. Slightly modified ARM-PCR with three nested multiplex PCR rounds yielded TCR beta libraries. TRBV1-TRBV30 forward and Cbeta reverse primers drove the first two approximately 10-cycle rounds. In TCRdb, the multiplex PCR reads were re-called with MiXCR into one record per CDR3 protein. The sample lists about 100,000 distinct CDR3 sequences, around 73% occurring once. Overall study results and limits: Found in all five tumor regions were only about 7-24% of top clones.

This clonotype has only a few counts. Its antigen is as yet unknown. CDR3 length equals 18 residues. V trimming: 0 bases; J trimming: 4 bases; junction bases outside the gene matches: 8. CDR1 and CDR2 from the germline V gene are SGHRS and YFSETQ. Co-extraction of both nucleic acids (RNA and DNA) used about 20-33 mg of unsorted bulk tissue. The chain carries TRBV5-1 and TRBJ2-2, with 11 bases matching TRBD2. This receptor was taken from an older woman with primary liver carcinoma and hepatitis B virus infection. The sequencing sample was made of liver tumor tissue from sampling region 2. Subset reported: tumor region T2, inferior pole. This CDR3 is CASSLVGSGRGSTGELFF. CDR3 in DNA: TGCGCCAGCAGCTTGGTTGGTAGCGGGAGGGGCAGCACCGGGGAGCTGTTTTTT.